This T cell receptor (beta chain) was sequenced for a study of PD-1 blockade in classical Hodgkin lymphoma. This clone has a handful of counts. Generated by immunoSEQ multiplex PCR, the TCRdb table keeps only in-frame clones and is missing some. Of around 41,000 clones in the sample, approximately 70% are singletons; the top ten hold around 2.8%. All patients experienced relapse after autologous stem cell transplantation, and brentuximab vedotin exposure was variable. Germline CDR1 is MNHEY and CDR2 is SMNVEV (reference sequence). The V end lost 3 bases, the J end lost 2 bases, and 14 bases lay between the germline ends. This CDR3 is built from 15 residues.

The chain joins TRBV27 to TRBJ2-7, with TRBD2 as a possible D gene (6 bases). The sequence was obtained from a human donor with classical Hodgkin lymphoma. The sequences come from peripheral blood mononuclear cells (PBMCs), collected before the second cycle of nivolumab. In DNA form, the CDR3 reads TGTGCCAGCAGTTTGGAATTTGGGGGGACCTACGAGCAGTACTTC. It specifies CASSLEFGGTYEQYF.